Listed below are T cell receptor beta chains from one sample, sequenced in a study of T cells in localized non-small cell lung cancer. Assay used: immunoSEQ multiplex PCR; TCRdb lists only in-frame clones, some missing. The table includes about 3,100 clones, approximately 25% detected once. Sequencing used normal lung tissue next to the tumor, obtained before any cancer treatment. Every receptor here comes from a man aged 40 to 70 with stage III squamous cell lung carcinoma. Each CDR3 is given with its conserved first and last residue. D genes are given only for firm matches. Size tells how often a clone was seen (once, few, many) or the class of an expanded clone, and some rows leave it out.

clone_size: medium-sized; d_call: -; j_call: TRBJ1-1; v_call: TRBV11-3; cdr3_aa: CASSISTGQQRLVEAFF; cdr3_nt: TGTGCCAGCAGCATATCGACAGGCCAGCAAAGACTCGTTGAAGCTTTCTTT
clone_size: few; d_call: -; j_call: TRBJ1-3; v_call: TRBV9; cdr3_aa: CASRGTSGNTIYF; cdr3_nt: TGTGCCAGCAGGGGGACATCTGGAAACACCATATATTTT
clone_size: few; d_call: TRBD1; j_call: TRBJ2-3; v_call: TRBV10-2; cdr3_aa: CASSDTGGVADTQYF; cdr3_nt: TGCGCCAGCAGTGACACAGGGGGCGTTGCAGATACGCAGTATTTT
clone_size: -; d_call: -; j_call: TRBJ2-1; v_call: TRBV28; cdr3_aa: CASSLNAAEQFF; cdr3_nt: TGTGCCAGCAGTTTAAATGCTGCTGAGCAGTTCTTC
clone_size: -; d_call: -; j_call: TRBJ2-2; v_call: TRBV18; cdr3_aa: CASSRRITPGAHTGELFF; cdr3_nt: TGTGCCAGCTCAAGACGGATAACACCGGGGGCCCACACCGGGGAGCTGTTTTTT
clone_size: few; d_call: TRBD1; j_call: TRBJ1-4; v_call: TRBV6-8; cdr3_aa: CASRWTMDRDEKLFF; cdr3_nt: TGTGCCAGCAGATGGACTATGGACAGGGATGAAAAACTGTTTTTT
clone_size: few; d_call: -; j_call: TRBJ1-4; v_call: TRBV18; cdr3_aa: CASSLYQGTTNEKLFF; cdr3_nt: TGTGCCAGCTCACTGTATCAGGGGACAACTAATGAAAAACTGTTTTTT
clone_size: medium-sized; d_call: -; j_call: TRBJ1-3; v_call: TRBV6-8; cdr3_aa: CASSYDSFGNTIYF; cdr3_nt: TGTGCCAGCAGTTACGACAGTTTCGGAAACACCATATATTTT
clone_size: -; d_call: TRBD2; j_call: TRBJ2-3; v_call: TRBV9; cdr3_aa: CASSVGGRATDTQYF; cdr3_nt: TGTGCCAGCAGTGTGGGTGGGAGGGCGACAGATACGCAGTATTTT
clone_size: -; d_call: -; j_call: TRBJ2-3; v_call: TRBV28; cdr3_aa: CASSLPSVDTQYF; cdr3_nt: TGTGCCAGCAGTTTACCTAGCGTAGATACGCAGTATTTT
clone_size: medium-sized; d_call: -; j_call: TRBJ1-2; v_call: TRBV28; cdr3_aa: CASSLSGLNGYTF; cdr3_nt: TGTGCCAGCAGTTTATCAGGGCTAAATGGCTACACCTTC
clone_size: -; d_call: TRBD2; j_call: TRBJ2-3; v_call: TRBV6-8; cdr3_aa: CASSETSGATDTQYF; cdr3_nt: TGTGCCAGCAGTGAGACTAGCGGGGCCACAGATACGCAGTATTTT
clone_size: few; d_call: -; j_call: TRBJ1-3; v_call: TRBV30; cdr3_aa: CAWKGTGNTIYF; cdr3_nt: TGTGCCTGGAAAGGGACCGGAAACACCATATATTTT
clone_size: few; d_call: TRBD1; j_call: TRBJ2-2; v_call: TRBV6-8; cdr3_aa: CASSYSTAGQGVTGELFF; cdr3_nt: TGTGCCAGCAGTTACTCGACCGCGGGACAGGGGGTAACCGGGGAGCTGTTTTTT
clone_size: -; d_call: TRBD2; j_call: TRBJ2-5; v_call: TRBV9; cdr3_aa: CASSVGTSGIQETQYF; cdr3_nt: TGTGCCAGCAGCGTAGGTACTAGCGGTATCCAAGAGACCCAGTACTTC
clone_size: medium-sized; d_call: TRBD1; j_call: TRBJ2-5; v_call: TRBV11-3; cdr3_aa: CASSRGTGGETQYF; cdr3_nt: TGTGCCAGCAGCCGGGGGACAGGGGGAGAGACCCAGTACTTC
clone_size: once; d_call: -; j_call: TRBJ1-1; v_call: TRBV18; cdr3_aa: CASSPRDITGADTEAFF; cdr3_nt: TGTGCCAGCTCACCACGGGACATAACGGGGGCGGACACTGAAGCTTTCTTT
clone_size: few; d_call: -; j_call: TRBJ2-1; v_call: TRBV11-3; cdr3_aa: CASSFFRDPSVNEQFF; cdr3_nt: TGTGCCAGCAGCTTCTTCAGGGACCCCTCTGTGAATGAGCAGTTCTTC
clone_size: few; d_call: -; j_call: TRBJ2-1; v_call: TRBV6-8; cdr3_aa: CASSHGGMGFYNEQFF; cdr3_nt: TGTGCCAGCAGCCATGGTGGAATGGGATTCTACAATGAGCAGTTCTTC
clone_size: once; d_call: TRBD2; j_call: TRBJ2-2; v_call: TRBV12-5; cdr3_aa: CASGPSGFTGELFF; cdr3_nt: TGTGCTAGTGGTCCTAGCGGGTTCACCGGGGAGCTGTTTTTT
clone_size: few; d_call: -; j_call: TRBJ1-4; v_call: TRBV6-8; cdr3_aa: CASSYLSDNEKLFF; cdr3_nt: TGTGCCAGCAGTTATCTCAGTGATAATGAAAAACTGTTTTTT
clone_size: -; d_call: TRBD2; j_call: TRBJ2-5; v_call: TRBV5-1; cdr3_aa: CASSPEGLGVGTQYF; cdr3_nt: TGCGCCAGCAGCCCGGAGGGACTAGGGGTCGGGACCCAGTACTTC
clone_size: large; d_call: -; j_call: TRBJ1-1; v_call: TRBV15; cdr3_aa: CATSRGFQMGLNTEAFF; cdr3_nt: TGTGCCACCAGCAGAGGTTTTCAAATGGGGTTGAACACTGAAGCTTTCTTT
clone_size: -; d_call: TRBD2; j_call: TRBJ2-3; v_call: TRBV18; cdr3_aa: CASSPPTGGRLTDTQYF; cdr3_nt: TGTGCCAGCTCACCTCCTACAGGCGGGAGACTCACAGATACGCAGTATTTT
clone_size: -; d_call: -; j_call: TRBJ1-1; v_call: TRBV5-1; cdr3_aa: CASSSAGKLGTEAFF; cdr3_nt: TGCGCCAGCAGCTCGGCAGGAAAGCTGGGCACTGAAGCTTTCTTT
clone_size: many; d_call: TRBD1; j_call: TRBJ2-5; v_call: TRBV11-3; cdr3_aa: CASSGGTGRLQETQYF; cdr3_nt: TGTGCCAGCAGCGGAGGGACAGGCCGACTCCAAGAGACCCAGTACTTC
clone_size: few; d_call: -; j_call: TRBJ1-4; v_call: TRBV11-3; cdr3_aa: CASSLSGRANEKLFF; cdr3_nt: TGTGCCAGCAGCCTGTCCGGACGGGCTAATGAAAAACTGTTTTTT
clone_size: once; d_call: -; j_call: TRBJ2-1; v_call: TRBV5-1; cdr3_aa: CASSLELPPYNEQFF; cdr3_nt: TGCGCCAGCAGCTTGGAACTTCCTCCCTACAATGAGCAGTTCTTC
clone_size: -; d_call: -; j_call: TRBJ1-6; v_call: TRBV12-2; cdr3_aa: CATSGASAALGEPGNSPLHF; cdr3_nt: TGTGCCACATCGGGAGCCTCGGCCGCCCTAGGGGAACCGGGGAATTCACCCCTCCACTTT
clone_size: -; d_call: -; j_call: TRBJ2-5; v_call: TRBV29-1; cdr3_aa: CSLRRESWETQYF; cdr3_nt: TGCAGCCTTCGCAGGGAGAGTTGGGAGACCCAGTACTTC
clone_size: -; d_call: -; j_call: TRBJ2-5; v_call: TRBV19; cdr3_aa: CASSGGGTSQETQYF; cdr3_nt: TGTGCCAGTAGTGGGGGCGGGACATCCCAAGAGACCCAGTACTTC
clone_size: -; d_call: -; j_call: TRBJ1-3; v_call: TRBV9; cdr3_aa: CASSDHSGNTIYF; cdr3_nt: TGTGCCAGCAGCGACCACTCTGGAAACACCATATATTTT
clone_size: -; d_call: TRBD1; j_call: TRBJ2-1; v_call: TRBV11-3; cdr3_aa: CASSSDRGLYNEQFF; cdr3_nt: TGTGCCAGCAGCTCCGACAGGGGTTTGTACAATGAGCAGTTCTTC
clone_size: -; d_call: -; j_call: TRBJ2-7; v_call: TRBV7-2; cdr3_aa: CASSYNTGYEQYF; cdr3_nt: TGTGCCAGCAGCTATAACACAGGCTACGAGCAGTACTTC
clone_size: -; d_call: -; j_call: TRBJ1-2; v_call: TRBV19; cdr3_aa: CASSILGGSGGYTF; cdr3_nt: TGTGCCAGTAGCATCCTTGGGGGCAGCGGTGGCTACACCTTC
clone_size: once; d_call: TRBD1; j_call: TRBJ2-7; v_call: TRBV5-1; cdr3_aa: CASSLEVRGLGEQYF; cdr3_nt: TGCGCCAGCAGCTTGGAAGTCAGGGGGTTGGGCGAGCAGTACTTC
clone_size: -; d_call: TRBD1; j_call: TRBJ2-2; v_call: TRBV28; cdr3_aa: CASSFGTGSTGELFF; cdr3_nt: TGTGCCAGCAGTTTTGGGACAGGGAGTACCGGGGAGCTGTTTTTT
clone_size: medium-sized; d_call: -; j_call: TRBJ2-7; v_call: TRBV9; cdr3_aa: CASSPSSKGVPYEQYF; cdr3_nt: TGTGCCAGCAGTCCCTCAAGTAAGGGGGTCCCCTACGAGCAGTACTTC
clone_size: -; d_call: -; j_call: TRBJ1-1; v_call: TRBV25-1; cdr3_aa: CASSELSDGGTEAFF; cdr3_nt: TGTGCCAGCAGTGAATTGAGTGATGGGGGTACTGAAGCTTTCTTT
clone_size: few; d_call: TRBD1; j_call: TRBJ1-5; v_call: TRBV6-8; cdr3_aa: CASSYRAGGVVGQPQHF; cdr3_nt: TGTGCCAGCAGTTACCGCGCAGGGGGAGTTGTAGGGCAGCCCCAGCATTTT
clone_size: -; d_call: -; j_call: TRBJ1-3; v_call: TRBV18; cdr3_aa: CASSPETRPSGNTIYF; cdr3_nt: TGTGCCAGCTCACCAGAGACACGGCCCTCTGGAAACACCATATATTTT
clone_size: -; d_call: TRBD1; j_call: TRBJ1-1; v_call: TRBV19; cdr3_aa: CASRSTITSGQTNTEAFF; cdr3_nt: TGTGCCAGTCGATCAACGATAACCTCGGGACAGACGAACACTGAAGCTTTCTTT
clone_size: few; d_call: -; j_call: TRBJ2-5; v_call: TRBV6-7; cdr3_aa: CASSYGVTQYF; cdr3_nt: TGTGCCAGCAGTTACGGAGTGACCCAGTACTTC
clone_size: -; d_call: -; j_call: TRBJ2-2; v_call: TRBV19; cdr3_aa: CASIGVNTGELFF; cdr3_nt: TGTGCCAGTATAGGAGTAAACACCGGGGAGCTGTTTTTT
clone_size: -; d_call: -; j_call: TRBJ1-4; v_call: TRBV9; cdr3_aa: CASSVGRGGDEKLFF; cdr3_nt: TGTGCCAGCAGCGTAGGCAGGGGAGGAGATGAAAAACTGTTTTTT
clone_size: -; d_call: -; j_call: TRBJ2-5; v_call: TRBV28; cdr3_aa: CASRQTQETQYF; cdr3_nt: TGTGCCAGCAGACAGACCCAAGAGACCCAGTACTTC
clone_size: -; d_call: TRBD1; j_call: TRBJ1-1; v_call: TRBV30; cdr3_aa: CAWSFRDRNPEAFF; cdr3_nt: TGTGCCTGGAGTTTCCGGGACAGGAACCCTGAAGCTTTCTTT
clone_size: medium-sized; d_call: TRBD1; j_call: TRBJ2-5; v_call: TRBV11-3; cdr3_aa: CASSLSPGTGEETQYF; cdr3_nt: TGTGCCAGCAGCCTATCGCCCGGGACAGGGGAAGAGACCCAGTACTTC
clone_size: -; d_call: -; j_call: TRBJ2-2; v_call: TRBV9; cdr3_aa: CASSPISGSSGELFF; cdr3_nt: TGTGCCAGCAGCCCAATTAGTGGTTCTAGCGGGGAGCTGTTTTTT
clone_size: -; d_call: TRBD1; j_call: TRBJ1-6; v_call: TRBV6-8; cdr3_aa: CASSYSRDRGSGSYNSPLHF; cdr3_nt: TGTGCCAGCAGTTACTCGAGAGACAGGGGGTCTGGCTCCTATAATTCACCCCTCCACTTT
clone_size: few; d_call: -; j_call: TRBJ2-4; v_call: TRBV5-1; cdr3_aa: CASSPSDPENIQYF; cdr3_nt: TGCGCCAGCAGCCCCTCGGATCCTGAAAACATTCAGTACTTC
clone_size: few; d_call: -; j_call: TRBJ2-5; v_call: TRBV11-3; cdr3_aa: CASSLGQGWKETQYF; cdr3_nt: TGTGCCAGCAGCTTAGGGCAGGGGTGGAAAGAGACCCAGTACTTC
clone_size: few; d_call: -; j_call: TRBJ1-5; v_call: TRBV28; cdr3_aa: CASRPSYSNQPQHF; cdr3_nt: TGTGCCAGCAGACCCTCATATAGCAATCAGCCCCAGCATTTT